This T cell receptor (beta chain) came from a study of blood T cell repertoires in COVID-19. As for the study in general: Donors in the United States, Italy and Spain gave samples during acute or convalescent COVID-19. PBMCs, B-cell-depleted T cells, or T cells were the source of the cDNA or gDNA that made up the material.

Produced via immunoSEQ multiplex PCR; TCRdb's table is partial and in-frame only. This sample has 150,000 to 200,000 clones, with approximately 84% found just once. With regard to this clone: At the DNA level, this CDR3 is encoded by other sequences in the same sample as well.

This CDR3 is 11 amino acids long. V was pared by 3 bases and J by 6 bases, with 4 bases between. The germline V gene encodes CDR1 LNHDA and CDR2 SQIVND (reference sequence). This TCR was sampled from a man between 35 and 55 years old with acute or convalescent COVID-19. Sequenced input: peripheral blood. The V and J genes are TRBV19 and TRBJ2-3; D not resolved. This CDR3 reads CASSMRDTQYF. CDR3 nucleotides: TGTGCCAGTAGTATGAGGGATACGCAGTATTTT. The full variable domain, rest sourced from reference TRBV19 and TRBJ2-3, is DGGITQSPKYLFRKEGQNVTLSCEQNLNHDAMYWYRQDPGQGLRLIYYSQIVNDFQKGDIAEGYSVSREKKESFPLTVTSAQKNPTAFYLCASSMRDTQYFGPGTRLTVL.